This T cell receptor beta chain was identified during a study of cytotoxic CD8 clonotypes in ibrutinib-treated CLL. About the study: Each sample contained, on average, around 250,000 productive templates and tens of thousands of productive rearrangements. Findings and limits, study-wide: At baseline, clonality was higher than in age-matched healthy donors and correlated with CD8+ counts.

The assay was immunoSEQ multiplex PCR, and TCRdb's table has in-frame clones only and misses some. The table shows about 300,000 clones, with roughly 76% occurring only once. To note about this clone: The antigen is unknown.

The CDR3 has 13 residues. The germline CDR1 and CDR2 sequences are ENHRY and SYGVKD. The V end was cut by 4 bases, the J end by 5 bases, with 10 bases between. Sequenced here: PBMCs, sampled at disease progression, from a patient treated with ibrutinib. J is TRBJ2-3 and V is TRBV10-3; D unresolved. This TCR came from a human donor with chronic lymphocytic leukemia. CDR3 coding DNA: TGTGCCATCAGTGTCGGCGCGGAAGATACGCAGTATTTT. It encodes CAISVGAEDTQYF.